The 24 T cell receptor beta chains below all came from one sample that was sequenced in a study of technical replicates of blood from a few donors. TCRdb keeps only in-frame clones here, not all; method: immunoSEQ multiplex PCR. Among 60,000 or so clones listed, less than 98% were seen once. Material: T cells isolated from PBMCs. These TCRs come from a human donor in good health.

The rearrangement uses TRBV5-4 and TRBJ1-2; D unresolved. The CDR3 sequence is 14 residues long. CDR1 and CDR2 from the germline V gene are SGHNT and YYREEE (reference sequence). V lost 0 bases and J lost 3, with 9 bases in between. DNA for the CDR3: TGTGCCAGCAGCTTGGGCAGGTACCACTATGGCTACACCTTC. It is translated as CASSLGRYHYGYTF.

The V and J genes are TRBV5-1 and TRBJ2-2; a possible D gene is TRBD1 (5 bases). The CDR3 is 14 residues long. V gave up 2 bases and J gave up 3 bases, with 8 bases separating them. Germline V gene sequence: CDR1 SGHRS, CDR2 YFSETQ. This chain's CDR3 is CASSLSGYTGELFF. CDR3 nucleotides: TGCGCCAGCAGCTTATCAGGGTACACCGGGGAGCTGTTTTTT.

The V call is TRBV5-5, the J call TRBJ1-5; D possibly corresponds to TRBD1 (6 bases). V lost 3 bases and J 3 bases, leaving 13 bases between the germline ends. The CDR3 length is 15 residues. CDR1 SGHKS and CDR2 YYEKEE come from the germline V gene (reference sequence). CDR3 DNA sequence: TGTGCCAGCAGCTCCATGGGACAAGCCAATCAGCCCCAGCATTTT. It translates to CASSSMGQANQPQHF.

This chain uses TRBV5-5 with TRBJ2-7; 8 nucleotides agree with TRBD1. This CDR3 contains 13 residues. Germline CDR1 SGHKS, CDR2 YYEKEE (reference sequence). J gave up 7 bases and V 4 bases, and 7 bases lay outside the gene matches. CDR3 DNA sequence: TGTGCCAGCAGCACTCCGGGACAGGAGGAGCAGTACTTC. Translation gives CASSTPGQEEQYF.

The genes are TRBV7-8 and TRBJ2-1; the match to TRBD2 covers 8 bases. The CDR3 consists of 18 residues. J was trimmed by 0 bases and V by 4 bases; bases with no gene match: 11. Germline V lookup: CDR1 SGHVS, CDR2 FQNEAQ. CDR3 coding DNA: TGTGCCAGCAGCTGGGGCGGGGGGAGACCGTCCTCCTACAATGAGCAGTTCTTC. This codes for CASSWGGGRPSSYNEQFF. Based on the CDR3 plus reference TRBV7-8 and TRBJ2-1, the full variable domain is GAGVSQSPRYKVAKRGQDVALRCDPISGHVSLFWYQQALGQGPEFLTYFQNEAQLDKSGLPSDRFFAERPEGSVSTLKIQRTQQEDSAVYLCASSWGGGRPSSYNEQFFGPGTRLTVL.

The gene calls are TRBV6-5 and TRBJ2-2; D is ambiguous. CDR3 length: 15 residues. Germline CDR1 is MNHEY and CDR2 is SVGAGI. Deletions cut 5 bases from V and 6 bases from J, with 16 bases between. The CDR3 is CASSKLLVSPGELFF. DNA of the CDR3: TGTGCCAGCAGTAAACTCCTAGTATCCCCCGGGGAGCTGTTTTTT.

The chain recombines TRBV7-9 with TRBJ2-1; 8 bases align to TRBD2. Germline V gene lookup returns CDR1 SEHNR and CDR2 FQNEAQ (reference sequence). V was pared by 5 bases and J by 2 bases, with 8 bases of the junction left unmatched. The CDR3 spans 16 residues. The CDR3 spells CASSQLLAAAYNEQFF. The CDR3 nucleotides are TGTGCCAGCAGCCAACTACTAGCGGCAGCCTACAATGAGCAGTTCTTC.

V gene TRBV7-6 combines with J gene TRBJ2-3; 13 bases are a match to TRBD2. In germline, CDR1 is SGHVS, CDR2 FNYEAQ. This CDR3 spans 19 amino acids. The trim removed 8 bases at V and 5 bases at J, leaving 19 bases unmatched. The CDR3 DNA follows: TGTGCCAGCGGCGCTACCGGGACTAGCGGGGCTGAGGTACGAGATACGCAGTATTTT. This encodes CASGATGTSGAEVRDTQYF.

The chain is built from TRBV28 and TRBJ1-1; a possible D gene is TRBD1 (6 bases). The CDR3 sequence is 15 residues long. Germline V lookup: CDR1 MDHEN, CDR2 SYDVKM. V lost 2 bases, J lost 4 bases, and 14 bases lay in between. The CDR3, as DNA: TGTGCCAGCAGTTTAATACAGGGTGAGGGCACTGAAGCTTTCTTT. This gives the protein CASSLIQGEGTEAFF.

This clone occurred once. The DNA for the CDR3 is TGCGCCAGCAGCCTCGGGACTAGCGAGCTCACAGATACGCAGTATTTT. It is translated as CASSLGTSELTDTQYF. The V call is TRBV5-1, the J call TRBJ2-3, with 10 bases aligning to TRBD2. This CDR3 region has 16 residues. Germline CDR1 reads SGHRS; CDR2 reads YFSETQ. J lost 2 bases, V lost 4 bases, and 7 bases had no gene match.

The chain couples TRBV25-1 to TRBJ1-2; 9 nucleotides align to TRBD1. The CDR3 loop spans 14 amino acids. After removal of 8 bases from V and 10 bases from J, the junction contained 14 bases not matched to a gene. Germline assignment: CDR1 MGHDK and CDR2 SYGVNS. The CDR3 loop reads CASSPPGTGRTYTF. CDR3 sequence (DNA): TGTGCCAGCTCACCTCCGGGGACAGGGAGAACCTACACCTTC.

DNA of the CDR3: TGTGCCAGCAGCTCCTATCGGGGGTGGCGGGAGCAGCAGTACTTC. Translation: CASSSYRGWREQQYF. V is TRBV11-2 and J is TRBJ2-7; 7 positions agree with TRBD2. This CDR3 is built from 15 residues. After removal of 4 bases from V and 8 bases from J, the junction contained 14 bases not matched to a gene. Germline V gene data show CDR1 as SGHAT and CDR2 as FQNNGV.

This clone was observed a single time. The V gene is TRBV19, the J gene TRBJ2-5; maybe TRBD2 (6 bases). The CDR3 has 13 amino acids. Trimming took off 3 bases at V and 5 bases at J, with 10 bases between the two ends. The germline V gene encodes CDR1 LNHDA and CDR2 SQIVND (reference sequence). CDR3 residues: CASSISGEETQYF. The DNA for the CDR3 is TGTGCCAGTAGTATCTCGGGGGAGGAGACCCAGTACTTC.

CDR3 loop: CASSPRTATNEKLFF. In DNA, the CDR3 is TGTGCCAGCAGCCCGCGGACTGCAACTAATGAAAAACTGTTTTTT. The chain has TRBV7-6 and TRBJ1-4; no definite D call. V lost 5 bases, J lost 0 bases, and 10 bases lay in between. Germline CDR1 is SGHVS and CDR2 is FNYEAQ. The CDR3 has 15 amino acids. Based on the CDR3 plus reference TRBV7-6 and TRBJ1-4, the full variable domain is GAGVSQSPRYKVTKRGQDVALRCDPISGHVSLYWYRQALGQGPEFLTYFNYEAQQDKSGLPNDRFSAERPEGSISTLTIQRTEQRDSAMYRCASSPRTATNEKLFFGSGTQLSVL.

The V call is TRBV10-2, the J call TRBJ1-5; unclear D gene. Looked up from germline, CDR1 is WSHSY and CDR2 is SAAADI. The length of the CDR3 is 18 residues. V lost 0 bases, J lost 2 bases, and 17 bases lay in between. CDR3 sequence: CASSESGDYVRGNQPQHF. The CDR3 DNA sequence: TGCGCCAGCAGTGAGTCCGGTGACTACGTGAGGGGCAATCAGCCCCAGCATTTT.

The gene calls are TRBV18 and TRBJ2-7; possible D gene TRBD2, 6 bases. Trimming removed 2 bases from V and 0 bases from J, with 26 bases in between. This CDR3 spans 20 amino acids. Germline V gene data show CDR1 as KGHSH and CDR2 as LQKENI. CDR3 protein: CASSPIITNPGLGSSYEQYF. CDR3 DNA sequence: TGTGCCAGCTCACCAATCATTACTAACCCGGGACTGGGGAGCTCCTACGAGCAGTACTTC. The full variable domain, with the rest looked up from reference TRBV18 and TRBJ2-7, is NAGVMQNPRHLVRRRGQEARLRCSPMKGHSHVYWYRQLPEEGLKFMVYLQKENIIDESGMPKERFSAEFPKEGPSILRIQQVVRGDSAAYFCASSPIITNPGLGSSYEQYFGPGTRLTVT.

V usage is TRBV7-2 and J usage is TRBJ2-7, with 9 positions matching TRBD2. The length of the CDR3 is 14 residues. Per the germline V gene, CDR1 is SGHTA and CDR2 is FQGNSA. Germline trimming cut 7 bases from V and 3 bases from J; bases unmatched to any gene: 7. The CDR3 DNA reads as TGTGCCAGCATGGTCCTAGCGGGGATCTACGAGCAGTACTTC. As protein: CASMVLAGIYEQYF. The full variable domain, with the rest looked up from reference TRBV7-2 and TRBJ2-7, is GAGVSQSPSNKVTEKGKDVELRCDPISGHTALYWYRQSLGQGLEFLIYFQGNSAPDKSGLPSDRFSAERTGGSVSTLTIQRTQQEDSAVYLCASMVLAGIYEQYFGPGTRLTVT.

V gene TRBV30 combines with J gene TRBJ1-2; 8 bases map to TRBD1. In germline, CDR1 is GTSNPN, CDR2 SVGIG (reference sequence). This CDR3 has 12 amino acids. The V and J ends lost 2 bases and 8 bases, in that order; junction bases with no gene match: 4. This CDR3 is CAWSLDRAGYTF. CDR3 nucleotides: TGTGCCTGGAGTCTGGACAGGGCCGGCTACACCTTC.

This clone was observed a handful of times. V and J are TRBV5-4 and TRBJ1-1; TRBD1 matches 7 bases. Germline values: CDR1 SGHNT, CDR2 YYREEE (reference sequence). With V trimmed by 2 bases and J by 11 bases, 6 bases remained unmatched. The CDR3 consists of 12 residues. CDR3 sequence reads: CASSFPQGDAFF. CDR3 in DNA: TGTGCCAGCAGCTTCCCCCAGGGGGACGCTTTCTTT.

The V gene is TRBV5-6, the J gene TRBJ1-2, with TRBD1 matching over 8 bases. V dropped 3 bases and J dropped 8; count of bases not matched to a gene: 12. The CDR3 length is 15 residues. Per the germline V gene, CDR1 is SGHDT and CDR2 is YYEEEE. The CDR3 here is CASSYTPGQEGGYTF. The CDR3 DNA is TGTGCCAGCAGCTATACGCCGGGACAGGAAGGAGGCTACACCTTC.

The genes are TRBV4-2 and TRBJ2-7; 9 bases agree with TRBD2. V was clipped by 1 base and J by 6 bases; unmatched bases: 13. The CDR3 runs 17 residues. Germline CDR1 reads LGHNA; CDR2 reads YNFKEQ. CDR3 loop: CASSQVSGRERGVEQYF. CDR3 nucleotides: TGTGCCAGCAGCCAAGTTTCGGGTAGAGAGCGGGGGGTCGAGCAGTACTTC.

J is TRBJ1-5 and V is TRBV2; the D gene is possibly TRBD1 (5 bases). The germline gives CDR1 SNHLY, CDR2 FYNNEI. The CDR3 is made up of 15 amino acids. V lost 9 bases to trimming and J lost 5 bases, with 20 bases between them. The CDR3 loop is CASARGAGTYQPQHF. CDR3 nucleotide sequence: TGTGCCAGTGCTAGAGGTGCAGGGACTTATCAGCCCCAGCATTTT. The full variable domain, in which reference TRBV2 and TRBJ1-5 provide the parts outside the CDR3, is EPEVTQTPSHQVTQMGQEVILRCVPISNHLYFYWYRQILGQKVEFLVSFYNNEISEKSEIFDDQFSVERPDGSNFTLKIRSTKLEDSAMYFCASARGAGTYQPQHFGDGTRLSIL.

The chain links TRBV7-9 to TRBJ2-2, with D possibly TRBD1 on 6 matching bases. The germline CDR1 and CDR2 sequences are SEHNR and FQNEAQ (reference sequence). This CDR3 has 14 residues. Trimming cost V 5 bases and J 6 bases, with 13 bases left between them. CDR3 nucleotides: TGTGCCAGCAGCCCCGTAGGGGGTTCCGGGGAGCTGTTTTTT. It translates to CASSPVGGSGELFF.

This clone was observed once. V usage is TRBV2 and J usage is TRBJ1-1, with 9 bases that match TRBD1. CDR1 and CDR2 (germline): SNHLY, FYNNEI. The CDR3 is 14 residues long. The V and J ends lost 5 bases and 5 bases, in that order; junction bases with no gene match: 6. Here the CDR3 reads CASSFQTGGTEAFF. The DNA for the CDR3 is TGTGCCAGCAGTTTCCAGACAGGGGGGACTGAAGCTTTCTTT.